What follows describes a single T cell receptor beta chain. Antigen: not known. These data are taken from a study of shared clonotypes between healthy human individuals. Whole-study context: The donor pool was made up of two women and three men aged 18 to 49. For every donor, three CD4 naive, three CD4 memory, two CD8 naive and one CD8 memory plates were used. Study-level findings and limits: Of the naive CD4 clonotypes, around 5% were shared across several donors.

Profiling relied on immunoSEQ multiplex PCR, and the TCRdb table lists in-frame clones only, not all of them. This table has 2 million to 2.5 million clones, approximately 94% appearing once. Sequencing used naive CD4+ T cells sorted from blood. Noted subset: CD45RA+ positively selected. This clonotype was obtained from a man aged 18 to 29 in good health.

CDR3 bases: TGTGCCAGCGCAGCCACGGACAGGGCCTTTTCCTACGAGCAGTACTTC. It encodes CASAATDRAFSYEQYF. The gene calls are TRBV19 and TRBJ2-7, with 8 bases identical to TRBD1. V shed 9 bases and J 1 base; nucleotides not matched to a gene: 14. Germline lookup yields CDR1 LNHDA and CDR2 SQIVND (reference sequence). The CDR3 is made up of 16 amino acids. Using reference TRBV19 and TRBJ2-7 for the parts outside the CDR3, the full variable domain is DGGITQSPKYLFRKEGQNVTLSCEQNLNHDAMYWYRQDPGQGLRLIYYSQIVNDFQKGDIAEGYSVSREKKESFPLTVTSAQKNPTAFYLCASAATDRAFSYEQYFGPGTRLTVT.